The clone carrying this T cell receptor (beta chain) has a handful of counts. Its antigen remains unknown. In the PCR, 60 Vbeta and 13 Jbeta primers were used. Assay used: immunoSEQ multiplex PCR; TCRdb lists only in-frame clones, some missing. The sample yields about 120,000 clones, roughly 69% seen once. This record comes from a study of cytomegalovirus exposure and HLA in healthy donors. Study at large: Of all 400 or so donors who were genotyped, 81% belonged to the Caucasian-associated ancestry cluster. Whole-study findings and limits: What was likely a sequencing artifact was a cluster of highly shared sequence variants. The study had only CMV serostatus as immune exposure information. According to a later analysis, donors in an Asian-associated ancestry cluster reportedly had fewer N-insertions than the roughly 660-donor mean.

The CDR3 totals 12 residues. CDR1 is MNHNY and CDR2 is SVGAGI in the germline V gene (reference sequence). Deletions cut 6 bases from V and 8 bases from J, with 13 bases between. The clonotype originates from a woman between 40 and 55 years old in good health and CMV-seropositive. Sequencing was done on a sample of PBMCs. The chain couples TRBV6-6 to TRBJ1-2; maybe TRBD1 (6 bases). This chain's CDR3 is CASRSGGLGYTF. The CDR3 nucleotides read TGTGCCAGCAGGTCGGGGGGGCTCGGCTACACCTTC.